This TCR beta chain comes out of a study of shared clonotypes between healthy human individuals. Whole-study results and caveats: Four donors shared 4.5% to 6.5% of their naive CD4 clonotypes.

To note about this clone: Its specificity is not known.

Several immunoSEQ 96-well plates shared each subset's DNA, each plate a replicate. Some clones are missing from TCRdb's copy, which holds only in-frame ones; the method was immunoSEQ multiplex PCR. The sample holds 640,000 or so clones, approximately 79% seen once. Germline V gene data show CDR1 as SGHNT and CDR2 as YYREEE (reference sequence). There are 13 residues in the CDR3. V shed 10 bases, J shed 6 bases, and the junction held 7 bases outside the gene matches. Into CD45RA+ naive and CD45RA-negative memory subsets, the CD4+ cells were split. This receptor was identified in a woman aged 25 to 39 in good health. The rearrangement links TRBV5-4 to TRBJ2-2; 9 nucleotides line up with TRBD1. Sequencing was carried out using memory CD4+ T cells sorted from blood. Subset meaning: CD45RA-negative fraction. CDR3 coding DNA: TGTGCCTACCGGACAGGGGTTTCCGGGGAGCTGTTTTTT. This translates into CAYRTGVSGELFF.